Below, 24 T cell receptor beta chains from the same sample are listed, as sequenced in a study of blood T cell repertoires in COVID-19. The method was immunoSEQ multiplex PCR; TCRdb's version includes in-frame clones alone and lacks a portion of them. The sample includes approximately 65,000 clones, approximately 81% of them seen just once. Input material: PBMCs or T cells enriched from blood (not recorded which). The source is a woman in her 40s with acute COVID-19.

In DNA form, the CDR3 reads TGTGCCAGCAGCCGGGGACAGGGGGCAACCGCGGACAAAAAACTGTTTTTT. It translates to CASSRGQGATADKKLFF. The V and J genes are TRBV5-6 and TRBJ1-4; TRBD1 matches at 12 bases. CDR3 length equals 17 residues. V dropped 4 bases and J dropped 9; count of bases not matched to a gene: 13. Germline CDR1 SGHDT, CDR2 YYEEEE.

This clone came up once. This chain uses TRBV4-1 with TRBJ2-2, with a tentative D call TRBD2 (5 bases). CDR3 length: 13 amino acids. V lost 1 base, J lost 6 bases, and 6 bases lay in between. Germline assignment: CDR1 MGHRA and CDR2 YSYEKL. The CDR3 sequence: CASSQGGSGELFF. The CDR3 nucleotides are TGCGCCAGCAGCCAAGGCGGGTCCGGGGAGCTGTTTTTT.

This clone occurred a few times. The chain uses TRBV24-1 and TRBJ2-7, with 9 positions matching TRBD1. V lost 9 bases, J lost 5 bases, and 7 bases stayed unmatched. This CDR3 contains 13 residues. The germline V gene encodes CDR1 KGHDR and CDR2 SFDVKD. The CDR3, as DNA: TGTGCCACCTCCGGGACAGGGAACAACGAGCAGTACGTC. Encoded protein: CATSGTGNNEQYV.

This clone was seen a handful of times. The CDR3 protein is CAISAIIDTGELFF. DNA of the CDR3: TGTGCCATCTCTGCGATTATCGACACCGGGGAGCTGTTTTTT. V usage is TRBV10-3 and J usage is TRBJ2-2; unclear D gene. V lost 8 bases, J lost 3 bases, and 13 bases lay in between. The germline CDR1 and CDR2 sequences are ENHRY and SYGVKD. The CDR3 is 14 amino acids.

The genes are TRBV3-1 (or the pseudogene TRBV3-2) and TRBJ2-3; 8 bases line up with TRBD2. Per germline, CDR1 LGHDT and CDR2 YNNKEL (reference sequence). The V and J ends lost 3 bases and 9 bases, in that order; junction bases with no gene match: 14. The CDR3 has 16 residues. CDR3 region: CASSQAGGAATGTQYF. The CDR3 nucleotides are TGTGCCAGCAGCCAGGCGGGGGGAGCGGCCACCGGGACGCAGTATTTT.

V is TRBV7-9 and J is TRBJ2-7; 9 bases are shared with TRBD1. The junction had 2 bases not matched to a gene; V was cut back by 5 bases and J by 0 bases. This CDR3 is built from 14 residues. CDR1 and CDR2 (germline): SEHNR, FQNEAQ (reference sequence). Here the CDR3 DNA reads TGTGCCAGCAGCCAACAGGGGGCCTCCTACGAGCAGTACTTC. Its translation is CASSQQGASYEQYF.

J is TRBJ1-2 and V is TRBV28, with 9 bases that match TRBD1. The J segment lost 4 bases and the V segment lost 6 bases, leaving 9 bases of the junction unmatched. The CDR3 runs to 15 residues. Germline CDR1 is MDHEN and CDR2 is SYDVKM. The CDR3 nucleotides read TGTGCCAGCAGCGTCCCTGGGACAGGGCTCTATGGCTACACCTTC. It is translated as CASSVPGTGLYGYTF.

The gene calls are TRBV19 and TRBJ1-5; TRBD1 might be the D (5 bases). The CDR3 has 15 residues. Trimming removed 5 bases at V and 0 bases at J, with 11 bases between. Germline values: CDR1 LNHDA, CDR2 SQIVND (reference sequence). For the CDR3, the DNA is TGTGCCAGTAGTGCCAGGGATTATAGCAATCAGCCCCAGCATTTT. It encodes CASSARDYSNQPQHF.

The chain uses TRBV4-1 and TRBJ1-2; D perhaps matches TRBD1 (6 bases). The CDR3 is 13 residues long. Per the germline V gene, CDR1 is MGHRA and CDR2 is YSYEKL. V gave up 3 bases and J gave up 6 bases, with 11 bases separating them. As DNA, the CDR3 is TGCGCCAGCAGCCACCTCACAGGGAATGGCTACACCTTC. Its translation is CASSHLTGNGYTF.

CDR3 DNA sequence: TGTGCCAGCAGTTCCCGCCTACCTTTCACTGAAGCTTTCTTT. The encoded protein is CASSSRLPFTEAFF. The chain joins TRBV27 to TRBJ1-1; D ambiguous. With 4 bases removed from V and 4 bases from J, the gap between germline ends came to 13 bases. The V gene's germline CDR1 is MNHEY and CDR2 SMNVEV (reference sequence). The CDR3 has 14 amino acids.

This clone has just a few counts. V gene TRBV29-1 combines with J gene TRBJ2-7; 9 positions match TRBD1. The CDR3 is made up of 12 amino acids. Per germline, CDR1 SQVTM and CDR2 ANQGSEA. V dropped 6 bases and J dropped 5; count of bases not matched to a gene: 5. The CDR3 protein is CSVGTGLNEQYF. CDR3 DNA: TGCAGCGTAGGGACAGGGCTCAACGAGCAGTACTTC.

The genes are TRBV4-1 and TRBJ1-1, with a possible D match to TRBD1 (6 bases). Germline loops: CDR1 MGHRA, CDR2 YSYEKL. CDR3 length equals 14 residues. Trimming stripped 2 bases from V and 6 bases from J, with 13 bases between. CDR3 bases: TGCGCCAGCAGCCAAATAGGACAGAAGTCTGAAGCTTTCTTT. Amino acid sequence: CASSQIGQKSEAFF.

The chain has TRBV4-2 and TRBJ2-1; 9 nucleotides agree with TRBD2. Germline V CDR1 and CDR2: LGHNA, YNFKEQ. The CDR3 totals 18 residues. Trimming took 4 bases from V and 6 from J; bases not matched to a gene: 16. CDR3 coding DNA: TGTGCCAGCAGCCGGAAAGGTGGCGGGAGGGCCGAGATCAATGAGCAGTTCTTC. It is translated as CASSRKGGGRAEINEQFF.

The CDR3 reads CASSADRTNQPQHF. For the CDR3, the DNA is TGTGCCAGCAGCGCCGACAGGACCAATCAGCCCCAGCATTTT. The genes are TRBV21-1 and TRBJ1-5; the D call TRBD1 from the table was never checked on the DNA. TRBV21-1 is designated a pseudogene. The CDR3 length is 14 residues.

V gene TRBV7-2 combines with J gene TRBJ2-7, with a possible D match to TRBD2 (5 bases). V was cut by 5 bases and J by 4 bases, with 24 bases left in between. Germline CDR1 SGHTA, CDR2 FQGNSA. The CDR3 loop spans 17 amino acids. Here the CDR3 reads CASSPNGVGQVKYEQYF. The CDR3, as DNA: TGTGCCAGCAGCCCGAACGGGGTAGGGCAGGTTAAGTACGAGCAGTACTTC.

CDR3 region: CASSIQTAYEQYF. As DNA, the CDR3 is TGTGCCAGTAGTATACAGACAGCCTACGAGCAGTACTTC. The chain links TRBV19 to TRBJ2-7; weak D call: TRBD1 (5 bases). The CDR3 contains 13 residues. V gave up 2 bases and J gave up 2 bases, with 7 bases separating them. Germline V gene lookup returns CDR1 LNHDA and CDR2 SQIVND (reference sequence).

The chain has TRBV10-3 and TRBJ1-6, with D uncertain. The V gene lost 6 bases and the J gene lost 7 bases, with 10 bases spanning the gap. The CDR3 loop spans 13 amino acids. The germline V gene encodes CDR1 ENHRY and CDR2 SYGVKD. CDR3 sequence: CAISANRNSPLHF. CDR3 DNA: TGTGCCATCAGCGCTAACAGAAATTCACCCCTCCACTTT.

This chain uses TRBV6-1 with TRBJ2-6, with 8 positions matching TRBD1. The CDR3 runs 17 residues. CDR1 is MNHNS and CDR2 is SASEGT in the germline V gene. The V and J ends lost 3 bases and 0 bases, in that order; junction bases with no gene match: 4. The CDR3 region is CASSDNRGISGANVLTF. The CDR3 nucleotides read TGTGCCAGCAGTGATAACAGGGGGATCTCTGGGGCCAACGTCCTGACTTTC.

This chain joins TRBV5-1 and TRBJ1-4; D is unresolved. CDR1 and CDR2 (germline): SGHRS, YFSETQ. Trimming removed 0 bases from V and 6 bases from J, with 6 bases in between. The CDR3 spans 13 residues. CDR3 protein: CASSLVVDEKLFF. DNA of the CDR3: TGCGCCAGCAGCTTGGTAGTGGATGAAAAACTGTTTTTT.

The chain is built from TRBV15 and TRBJ2-5, with no clear D. The CDR3 contains 14 residues. Germline V lookup: CDR1 LNHNV, CDR2 YYDKDF (reference sequence). V dropped 1 base and J dropped 5 bases, with 11 bases sitting between them. The CDR3 loop reads CATSRVLGWETQYF. DNA of the CDR3: TGTGCCACCAGCAGAGTCCTTGGCTGGGAGACCCAGTACTTC.

The V and J genes are TRBV6-1 and TRBJ2-4; D possibly corresponds to TRBD1 (6 bases). CDR3 size: 20 residues. Germline V gene lookup returns CDR1 MNHNS and CDR2 SASEGT. V gave up 2 bases and J gave up 0 bases, with 23 bases separating them. CDR3 in DNA: TGTGCCAGCAGTGAACTAACAGGGAGTACTGTTGTCTTAGCCAAAAACATTCAGTACTTC. The encoded protein is CASSELTGSTVVLAKNIQYF.

This clone was recorded a few times. This chain connects TRBV3-1 (or the pseudogene TRBV3-2) to TRBJ1-6; D might be TRBD1 (5 bases). There are 15 residues in the CDR3. Germline V gene lookup returns CDR1 LGHDT and CDR2 YNNKEL (reference sequence). Deletions cut 2 bases from V and 8 bases from J, with 13 bases between. CDR3 nucleotides: TGTGCCAGCAGCCAAACAGGAACAGTCGATTCACCCCTCCACTTT. It yields the protein CASSQTGTVDSPLHF.

This clone has only a few counts. CDR3 in amino acids: CASSQTRGRGYGYTF. DNA for the CDR3: TGTGCCAGCAGCCAAACCAGGGGGCGAGGCTATGGCTACACCTTC. The J gene is TRBJ1-2, the V gene TRBV14; 8 bases match TRBD1. Germline CDR1 and CDR2: SGHDN and FVKESK. The CDR3 is made up of 15 amino acids. V lost 2 bases, J lost 4 bases, and 6 bases stayed unmatched.

This chain uses TRBV6-5 with TRBJ2-7; D is uncertain. Germline CDR1 and CDR2: MNHEY and SVGAGI. Deletions cut 7 bases from V and 3 bases from J, with 19 bases between. The CDR3 totals 15 residues. The CDR3 bases are TGTGCCAGCACTCAAAGGAACTGGGCCTACTACGAGCAGTACGTC. Translated, it gives CASTQRNWAYYEQYV.